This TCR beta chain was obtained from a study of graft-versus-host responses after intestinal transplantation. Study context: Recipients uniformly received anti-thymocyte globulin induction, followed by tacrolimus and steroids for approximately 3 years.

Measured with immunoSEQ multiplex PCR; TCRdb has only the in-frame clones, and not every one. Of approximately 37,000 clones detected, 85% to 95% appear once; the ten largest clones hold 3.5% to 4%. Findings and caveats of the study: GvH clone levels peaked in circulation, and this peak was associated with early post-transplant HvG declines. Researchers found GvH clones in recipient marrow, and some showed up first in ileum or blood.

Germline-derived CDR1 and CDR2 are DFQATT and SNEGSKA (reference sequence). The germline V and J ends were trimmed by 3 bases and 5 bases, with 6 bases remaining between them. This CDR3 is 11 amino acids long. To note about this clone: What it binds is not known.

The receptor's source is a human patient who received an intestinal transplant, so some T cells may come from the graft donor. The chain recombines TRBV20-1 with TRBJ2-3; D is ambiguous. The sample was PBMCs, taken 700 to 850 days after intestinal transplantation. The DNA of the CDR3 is TGCAGTGCTAGGTTGTTAGATACGCAGTATTTT. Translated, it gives CSARLLDTQYF.